The 32 T cell receptor beta chains below all came from one sample that was sequenced in a study of blood T cell repertoires in COVID-19. Sequencing used immunoSEQ multiplex PCR; TCRdb keeps in-frame clones, though not all of them. Of 230,000 or so clones listed, around 89% were seen once; the top ten hold roughly 2.6%. Sequenced: PBMCs or T cells enriched from blood (not recorded which). The receptors shown here come from a woman under 40 who had recovered from COVID-19.

The chain carries TRBV14 and TRBJ2-7; the D gene is possibly TRBD1 (6 bases). V shed 5 bases and J shed 7 bases, with 21 bases lying between them. CDR3 size: 15 residues. Germline CDR1 SGHDN, CDR2 FVKESK. The CDR3 coding sequence is TGTGCCAGCAGCAGGACACAGGGACCAACTAGTGAGCAGTACTTC. Protein sequence: CASSRTQGPTSEQYF.

The chain is built from TRBV11-1 and TRBJ1-2; D not resolved. V gave up 1 base and J gave up 1 base, with 7 bases separating them. This CDR3 region has 14 residues. Germline V gene lookup returns CDR1 SGHAT and CDR2 FQDESV (reference sequence). CDR3 sequence (DNA): TGTGCCAGCAGCTTAGGAGGGATTAACTATGGCTACACCTTC. As protein: CASSLGGINYGYTF.

The chain combines TRBV6-2 or TRBV6-3 with TRBJ1-3, with 8 nucleotides matching TRBD1. V was pared by 6 bases and J by 0 bases, with 7 bases of the junction left unmatched. There are 16 residues in the CDR3. Germline values: CDR1 MNHEY, CDR2 SVGEGT. The CDR3 DNA reads as TGTGCCAGCAGCCCGACAGGGGCCGGCTCTGGAAACACCATATATTTT. It translates to CASSPTGAGSGNTIYF.

This chain joins TRBV5-8 and TRBJ2-7; TRBD1 matches at 7 bases. Trimming took 0 bases from V and 3 from J; bases not matched to a gene: 9. The CDR3 consists of 16 residues. The germline gives CDR1 SGHTS, CDR2 YDEGEE. This chain's CDR3 is CASSLALGGYGYEQYF. As DNA, the CDR3 is TGTGCCAGCAGCTTGGCCTTAGGGGGCTATGGCTACGAGCAGTACTTC.

V and J are TRBV3-1 (or the pseudogene TRBV3-2) and TRBJ1-1, with 9 bases fitting TRBD1. V was pared by 0 bases and J by 0 bases, with 5 bases of the junction left unmatched. The CDR3 loop spans 17 amino acids. Germline CDR1 and CDR2: LGHDT and YNNKEL (reference sequence). The DNA of the CDR3 is TGTGCCAGCAGCCAAGATAGGACAGGGGTAATGAACACTGAAGCTTTCTTT. Residues: CASSQDRTGVMNTEAFF.

The gene calls are TRBV4-3 and TRBJ2-7; TRBD1 matches 9 bases. After removal of 0 bases from V and 3 bases from J, the junction contained 9 bases not matched to a gene. Germline lookup yields CDR1 LGHNA and CDR2 YSLEER. The CDR3 runs 17 residues. CDR3 nucleotide sequence: TGCGCCAGCAGCCAAGATTACGGGACAGGGAATTTCTACGAGCAGTACTTC. Its translation: CASSQDYGTGNFYEQYF.

V gene TRBV12-3 or TRBV12-4 combines with J gene TRBJ2-7; weak D call: TRBD1 (5 bases). V was trimmed by 6 bases and J by 3 bases, leaving 12 bases between them. This CDR3 contains 13 residues. The CDR3 loop is CASRNTGSYEQYF. CDR3 in DNA: TGTGCCAGCAGAAACACAGGAAGCTACGAGCAGTACTTC.

The V gene is TRBV7-9, the J gene TRBJ2-1; 7 bases are shared with TRBD2. This CDR3 spans 14 amino acids. V lost 0 bases to trimming and J lost 8 bases; unmatched junction nucleotides: 4. CDR1 is SEHNR and CDR2 is FQNEAQ in the germline V gene (reference sequence). The CDR3 coding sequence is TGTGCCAGCAGCTTAGCGAGCGGGGCTGATGAGCAGTTCTTC. Its translation: CASSLASGADEQFF.

This clone appeared once. The chain employs TRBV4-2 and TRBJ2-6; no reliable D call. CDR1 and CDR2 from the germline V gene are LGHNA and YNFKEQ. V was clipped by 1 base and J by 4 bases, with 8 bases between them. The CDR3 has 15 residues. In nucleotides, the CDR3 is TGTGCCAGCAGCCAAGCTTACTCCGGGGCCAACGTCCTGACTTTC. It is translated as CASSQAYSGANVLTF.

V gene TRBV3-1 (or the pseudogene TRBV3-2) combines with J gene TRBJ2-5; tentative D call: TRBD1 (5 bases). The CDR3 is 14 amino acids. Trimming shortened V by 4 bases and J by 0 bases, and 9 bases separated the two germline ends. Germline V lookup: CDR1 LGHDT, CDR2 YNNKEL (reference sequence). The CDR3 spells CASSPGQYQETQYF. Here the CDR3 DNA reads TGTGCCAGCAGCCCAGGGCAGTACCAAGAGACCCAGTACTTC.

V and J are TRBV19 and TRBJ2-1; perhaps TRBD2 as D (5 bases). The germline V gene has CDR1 LNHDA and CDR2 SQIVND (reference sequence). V shed 10 bases and J shed 6 bases, with 13 bases lying between them. The CDR3 contains 12 residues. This CDR3 is CATTDLTNEQFF. CDR3 DNA: TGTGCCACTACGGACTTGACCAATGAGCAGTTCTTC.

V gene TRBV13 combines with J gene TRBJ2-2, with 8 positions matching TRBD2. This CDR3 has 16 amino acids. CDR1 PRHDT and CDR2 FYEKMQ come from the germline V gene (reference sequence). V lost 1 base and J lost 4; bases outside the gene matches: 5. The CDR3 is CASSLAAGAFTGELFF. The CDR3, as DNA: TGTGCCAGCAGCTTAGCAGCGGGGGCCTTCACCGGGGAGCTGTTTTTT.

This clone occurred once. The chain joins TRBV29-1 to TRBJ1-1; 8 bases are shared with TRBD1. CDR1 SQVTM and CDR2 ANQGSEA come from the germline V gene. CDR3 length: 14 residues. With V trimmed by 7 bases and J by 4 bases, 11 bases remained unmatched. Here the CDR3 DNA reads TGCAGCGGTGAGGCATTTACAGGGGGCACTGAAGCTTTCTTT. Amino acids: CSGEAFTGGTEAFF.

V gene TRBV7-9 combines with J gene TRBJ1-1, with D possibly matching TRBD1 (5 bases). CDR3 length equals 12 residues. Germline CDR1 SEHNR, CDR2 FQNEAQ (reference sequence). Trimming took 6 bases from V and 4 from J, leaving 9 bases between them. Here the CDR3 reads CASRDQGTEAFF. Written as DNA, the CDR3 is TGTGCCAGCAGAGATCAGGGCACTGAAGCTTTCTTT. The complete variable domain, with remaining parts taken from reference TRBV7-9 and TRBJ1-1, reads DTGVSQNPRHKITKRGQNVTFRCDPISEHNRLYWYRQTLGQGPEFLTYFQNEAQLEKSRLLSDRFSAERPKGSFSTLEIQRTEQGDSAMYLCASRDQGTEAFFGQGTRLTVV.

The genes are TRBV5-1 and TRBJ1-1, with D possibly matching TRBD1 (5 bases). CDR3 size: 13 residues. Germline loops: CDR1 SGHRS, CDR2 YFSETQ. V lost 1 base and J 5 bases, leaving 9 bases between the germline ends. CDR3 coding DNA: TGCGCCAGCAGCTTGCAGGGCCCGACTGAAGCTTTCTTT. Its translation is CASSLQGPTEAFF.

The J gene is TRBJ2-3, the V gene TRBV9; D is possibly TRBD2 (6 bases). Germline CDR1 is SGDLS and CDR2 is YYNGEE. The CDR3 loop spans 15 amino acids. V lost 7 bases to trimming and J lost 3 bases, with 18 bases between them. The CDR3 DNA is TGTGCCAGCTCCCGCGGGGTGGATGGTACAGATACGCAGTATTTT. It is translated as CASSRGVDGTDTQYF. The entire variable domain, with the rest obtained from reference TRBV9 and TRBJ2-3, is as follows: DSGVTQTPKHLITATGQRVTLRCSPRSGDLSVYWYQQSLDQGLQFLIQYYNGEERAKGNILERFSAQQFPDLHSELNLSSLELGDSALYFCASSRGVDGTDTQYFGPGTRLTVL.

This clone was seen a few times. This rearrangement joins TRBV5-1 to TRBJ1-2; weak D call: TRBD1 (6 bases). The germline V gene encodes CDR1 SGHRS and CDR2 YFSETQ. V was pared by 4 bases and J by 8 bases, with 15 bases between. The CDR3 spans 13 residues. The CDR3 region is CASSLEGEGGYTF. In DNA, the CDR3 is TGCGCCAGCAGCCTAGAGGGGGAGGGAGGCTACACCTTC.

The chain joins TRBV11-3 to TRBJ2-5, with 10 bases matching TRBD2. The CDR3 spans 16 residues. Germline V gives CDR1 SGHNT, CDR2 YENEEA. Trimming took 4 bases from V and 0 from J; bases not matched to a gene: 5. The CDR3 DNA follows: TGTGCCAGCAGCTCCCTAGCGGGGGCCTACCAAGAGACCCAGTACTTC. This sequence encodes CASSSLAGAYQETQYF.

The chain links TRBV6-5 to TRBJ2-2; 9 nucleotides agree with TRBD1. The germline V gene encodes CDR1 MNHEY and CDR2 SVGAGI. The CDR3 extends over 14 amino acids. V trimming: 6 bases; J trimming: 6 bases; junction bases outside the gene matches: 5. CDR3 in DNA: TGTGCCAGCAGGAAACAGGGGGCGTCCGGGGAGCTGTTTTTT. Its protein is CASRKQGASGELFF.

This clone was observed a few times. The chain recombines TRBV9 with TRBJ1-6; possible D gene TRBD1, 6 bases. V was shortened by 2 bases and J by 7 bases, with 13 bases between the two germline ends. The CDR3 spans 15 residues. Germline CDR1 SGDLS, CDR2 YYNGEE. In DNA form, the CDR3 reads TGTGCCAGCAGCGTCGCAGACAGGAGAAATTCACCCCTCCACTTT. This gives the protein CASSVADRRNSPLHF. The complete variable domain, with remaining parts taken from reference TRBV9 and TRBJ1-6, reads DSGVTQTPKHLITATGQRVTLRCSPRSGDLSVYWYQQSLDQGLQFLIQYYNGEERAKGNILERFSAQQFPDLHSELNLSSLELGDSALYFCASSVADRRNSPLHFGNGTRLTVT.

The chain employs TRBV4-1 and TRBJ1-6, with D uncertain. The ends were cut back, 0 bases at V and 7 bases at J, with 10 bases in the middle. CDR1 is MGHRA, CDR2 YSYEKL, per germline. The CDR3 is made up of 15 amino acids. CDR3 amino acids: CASSQDMAGNSPLHF. The CDR3, as DNA: TGCGCCAGCAGCCAAGATATGGCGGGAAATTCACCCCTCCACTTT.

The sample holds a few counts of this clone. The rearrangement links TRBV2 to TRBJ2-7; 8 bases line up with TRBD2. J lost 3 bases, V lost 6 bases, and 10 bases had no gene match. CDR1 and CDR2 from the germline V gene are SNHLY and FYNNEI. This CDR3 has 15 amino acids. CDR3 sequence reads: CASRYRGGPGYEQYF. The DNA of the CDR3 is TGTGCCAGCAGATATCGCGGGGGGCCGGGCTACGAGCAGTACTTC.

The chain is built from TRBV19 and TRBJ1-4; 7 bases map to TRBD1. The CDR3 extends over 14 amino acids. V dropped 3 bases and J dropped 5; count of bases not matched to a gene: 3. CDR1 is LNHDA and CDR2 is SQIVND in the germline V gene (reference sequence). In nucleotides, the CDR3 is TGTGCCAGTAGTATCCAGACAGGGAATGAAAAACTGTTTTTT. Protein product: CASSIQTGNEKLFF.

The CDR3, as DNA: TGTGCCACCAGTTTGTCTCGTAGTTCCGCGAAGACCCAGTACTTC. Translated: CATSLSRSSAKTQYF. The chain is built from TRBV15 and TRBJ2-5; D unresolved. CDR3 size: 15 residues. Germline-derived CDR1 and CDR2 are LNHNV and YYDKDF (reference sequence). V lost 6 bases, J lost 6 bases, and 20 bases lay in between.

The CDR3 DNA reads TGTGCCAGTATCCCGGGACAGGGGGGCCACTATGGCTACACCTTC. The encoded protein is CASIPGQGGHYGYTF. V is TRBV19 and J is TRBJ1-2; 11 bases line up with TRBD1. This CDR3 has 15 amino acids. J was trimmed by 3 bases and V by 7 bases; bases with no gene match: 7. CDR1 is LNHDA, CDR2 SQIVND, per germline (reference sequence). Using reference TRBV19 and TRBJ1-2 for the parts outside the CDR3, the full variable domain is DGGITQSPKYLFRKEGQNVTLSCEQNLNHDAMYWYRQDPGQGLRLIYYSQIVNDFQKGDIAEGYSVSREKKESFPLTVTSAQKNPTAFYLCASIPGQGGHYGYTFGSGTRLTVV.

J is TRBJ1-2 and V is TRBV7-9; TRBD1 might be the D (5 bases). The CDR3 is made up of 13 amino acids. Germline loops: CDR1 SEHNR, CDR2 FQNEAQ (reference sequence). V dropped 5 bases and J dropped 1 base, with 8 bases sitting between them. Here the CDR3 reads CASSPQVNYGYTF. In DNA form, the CDR3 reads TGTGCCAGCAGCCCACAGGTTAACTATGGCTACACCTTC.

V is TRBV11-3 and J is TRBJ2-7; 8 bases map to TRBD2. Germline V gene sequence: CDR1 SGHNT, CDR2 YENEEA. This CDR3 has 10 residues. V was pared by 10 bases and J by 11 bases, with 7 bases of the junction left unmatched. This CDR3 is CATVGGGKYF. The CDR3 DNA is TGTGCCACCGTCGGGGGGGGTAAGTACTTC.

The chain uses TRBV2 and TRBJ1-1; 7 nucleotides line up with TRBD1. The junction had 3 bases not matched to a gene; V was cut back by 4 bases and J by 1 base. This CDR3 region has 14 residues. Germline CDR1 SNHLY, CDR2 FYNNEI. CDR3 nucleotide sequence: TGTGCCAGCAGTGTTCGGACAGGGAACACTGAAGCTTTCTTT. This codes for CASSVRTGNTEAFF.

The sample holds a few counts of this clone. The chain links TRBV20-1 to TRBJ2-2; 7 nucleotides agree with TRBD2. The junction had 4 bases not matched to a gene; V was cut back by 3 bases and J by 3 bases. Germline-derived CDR1 and CDR2 are DFQATT and SNEGSKA (reference sequence). The CDR3 has 14 amino acids. The DNA for the CDR3 is TGCAGTGCTAGTGGGCTAGCGGACACCGGGGAGCTGTTTTTT. Its translation is CSASGLADTGELFF.

The V call is TRBV29-1, the J call TRBJ2-7, with TRBD2 as a possible D gene (6 bases). Per germline, CDR1 SQVTM and CDR2 ANQGSEA. This CDR3 is built from 15 residues. V was shortened by 0 bases and J by 3 bases, with 15 bases between the two germline ends. CDR3 nucleotide sequence: TGCAGCGTTGAAGATCCCTCAAGGAGGGGCTACGAGCAGTACTTC. The encoded protein is CSVEDPSRRGYEQYF.

This chain connects TRBV5-6 to TRBJ1-1; 9 bases are shared with TRBD1. CDR3 length equals 15 residues. The V gene's germline CDR1 is SGHDT and CDR2 YYEEEE. Trimming took 6 bases from V and 1 from J; bases not matched to a gene: 7. CDR3 protein: CASITTGQGNTEAFF. In DNA, the CDR3 is TGTGCCAGCATCACAACGGGACAGGGGAACACTGAAGCTTTCTTT.

The chain uses TRBV27 and TRBJ2-1; TRBD2 aligns across 12 bases. Germline trimming cut 2 bases from V and 9 bases from J; bases unmatched to any gene: 8. Per germline, CDR1 MNHEY and CDR2 SMNVEV (reference sequence). The CDR3 sequence is 16 residues long. CDR3 nucleotides: TGTGCCAGCAGTTTACTGGCTAGCGGGGGGGCCGTTGAGCAGTTCTTC. Translation: CASSLLASGGAVEQFF.